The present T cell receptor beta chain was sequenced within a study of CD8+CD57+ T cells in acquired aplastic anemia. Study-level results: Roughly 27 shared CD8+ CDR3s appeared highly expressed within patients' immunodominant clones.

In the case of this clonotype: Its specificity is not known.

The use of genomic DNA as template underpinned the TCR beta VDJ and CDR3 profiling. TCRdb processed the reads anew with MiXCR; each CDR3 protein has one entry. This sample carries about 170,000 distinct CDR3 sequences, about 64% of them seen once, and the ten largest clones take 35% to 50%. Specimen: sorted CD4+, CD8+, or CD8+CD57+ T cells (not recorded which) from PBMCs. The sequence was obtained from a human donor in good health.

CDR3 amino acids: CASSPKQDTGELFF. The DNA of the CDR3 is TGTGCCAGCAGCCCGAAACAGGACACCGGGGAGCTGTTTTTT. V gene TRBV7-3 combines with J gene TRBJ2-2, with D possibly TRBD1 on 5 matching bases. Trimming took off 5 bases at V and 3 bases at J, with 10 bases between the two ends. Germline lookup yields CDR1 SGHTA and CDR2 FQGTGA. The CDR3 runs to 14 residues.